This T cell receptor beta chain was obtained from a study of blood T cell repertoires in COVID-19. V was trimmed by 1 base and J by 2 bases, leaving 9 bases between them. The CDR3 has 14 residues. Germline V lookup: CDR1 MNHEY, CDR2 SMNVEV (reference sequence). Original handling: Estimates of nucleated cell counts were drawn from the amplification of reference gene primers. The repertoire was sequenced with immunoSEQ multiplex PCR; TCRdb's copy has only in-frame clones and lacks some. V and J calls and clone size are as listed in that table; D and trimming were resolved from the DNA. In the table there are some 160,000 clones, around 90% of which are singletons.

Sequencing was carried out using peripheral blood. V and J are TRBV27 and TRBJ2-7; the D gene is possibly TRBD2 (6 bases). This TCR was sampled from a woman older than 75 with COVID-19, enrolled during active disease. The CDR3 loop reads CASSLWPGAYEQYF. DNA for the CDR3: TGTGCCAGCAGTTTATGGCCGGGGGCCTACGAGCAGTACTTC.